This T cell receptor beta chain comes out of a study of blood T cells in healthy people across ages. Germline values: CDR1 MNHNS, CDR2 SASEGT. The J segment lost 3 bases and the V segment lost 5 bases, leaving 11 bases of the junction unmatched. The CDR3 has 17 residues. PCR was performed a second time for about 7 to 11 cycles using a sample-barcoded 5' primer and a J-beta primer mix. TCRdb re-derived calls from the 5' RACE reads in MiXCR, one entry per CDR3 protein. The sample includes 1 million or so distinct CDR3 sequences, roughly a quarter of them seen just once. The sample was also reused in another study, on T cells of mothers and their children.

Sample: blood. The receptor was isolated from a girl between 2 and 10 years old in good health. The rearrangement links TRBV6-1 to TRBJ2-7; 12 nucleotides line up with TRBD2. Here the CDR3 DNA reads TGTGCCAGCAGTCCTACCCGACCGACTAGCGGGGGCTACGAGCAGTACTTC. Translated: CASSPTRPTSGGYEQYF.